The 10 T cell receptor beta chains below were found in one sample sequenced in a study of blood T cell repertoires in COVID-19. Profiled with immunoSEQ multiplex PCR; TCRdb holds only in-frame clones, not every one. In the table there are roughly 150,000 clones, about 83% of which are singletons. The sample taken for sequencing was peripheral blood. These receptors all stem from a man between 65 and 80 years old who had recovered from COVID-19.

The CDR3 nucleotides read TGTGCCAGCAGTTTGGGGAACAGGGAAGCGGATGGCTACACCTTC. Residues: CASSLGNREADGYTF. V and J are TRBV28 and TRBJ1-2, with D possibly matching TRBD1 (6 bases). Trimming left V 3 bases short and J 6 bases short, with 17 bases between. The germline V gene has CDR1 MDHEN and CDR2 SYDVKM. The CDR3 is 15 amino acids.

V gene TRBV30 combines with J gene TRBJ1-2; tentative D call: TRBD1 (6 bases). CDR1 and CDR2 (germline): GTSNPN, SVGIG (reference sequence). The CDR3 length is 12 residues. The V and J ends lost 3 bases and 9 bases respectively, with 14 bases between them. The CDR3 is CAWRVDSFSYTF. The DNA for the CDR3 is TGTGCCTGGAGGGTGGACAGTTTTAGCTACACCTTC. Full variable domain (remainder filled in from reference TRBV30 and TRBJ1-2): SQTIHQWPATLVQPVGSPLSLECTVEGTSNPNLYWYRQAAGRGLQLLFYSVGIGQISSEVPQNLSASRPQDRQFILSSKKLLLSDSGFYLCAWRVDSFSYTFGSGTRLTVV.

For the CDR3, the DNA is TGCGCCAGCAGTGAGAGGGTTGGGACAGGGATCGGACCCCTCCACTTT. Translating it yields CASSERVGTGIGPLHF. The J gene is TRBJ1-6, the V gene TRBV10-2; 9 bases are a match to TRBD1. The germline CDR1 and CDR2 sequences are WSHSY and SAAADI. Trimming removed 2 bases from V and 12 bases from J; junction bases left unmatched: 11. CDR3 length: 16 residues.

The rearrangement uses TRBV6-6 and TRBJ1-3; D is unresolved. Germline values: CDR1 MNHNY, CDR2 SVGAGI (reference sequence). V shed 5 bases and J shed 0 bases, with 8 bases lying between them. This CDR3 has 14 amino acids. The CDR3 DNA sequence: TGTGCCAGCAGTCCTCAACACTCTGGAAACACCATATATTTT. It is translated as CASSPQHSGNTIYF.

This clone has a count of ten or more. The chain links TRBV9 to TRBJ1-2, with D possibly matching TRBD1 (5 bases). Trimming cost V 4 bases and J 2 bases, with 9 bases left between them. CDR1 is SGDLS and CDR2 is YYNGEE in the germline V gene. The CDR3 totals 13 residues. In nucleotides, the CDR3 is TGTGCCAGCAGCACGACAGAAAACTATGGCTACACCTTC. Protein sequence: CASSTTENYGYTF.

This sequence joins TRBV9 and TRBJ1-1, with 12 bases lining up with TRBD1. J lost 2 bases, V lost 4 bases, and 6 bases had no gene match. The CDR3 is 16 amino acids. Germline loops: CDR1 SGDLS, CDR2 YYNGEE. As DNA, the CDR3 is TGTGCCAGCAGCCCCTTAGGGACAGGGGGCAACACTGAAGCTTTCTTT. Translation gives CASSPLGTGGNTEAFF. The full variable domain, in which reference TRBV9 and TRBJ1-1 provide the parts outside the CDR3, is DSGVTQTPKHLITATGQRVTLRCSPRSGDLSVYWYQQSLDQGLQFLIQYYNGEERAKGNILERFSAQQFPDLHSELNLSSLELGDSALYFCASSPLGTGGNTEAFFGQGTRLTVV.

V and J are TRBV28 and TRBJ2-4; 13 bases fit TRBD2. The CDR3 consists of 16 residues. V shed 5 bases and J 5 bases; nucleotides not matched to a gene: 6. Germline CDR1 and CDR2: MDHEN and SYDVKM. For the CDR3, the DNA is TGTGCCAGCAGTCTGCGACTAGCGGGAGGTGAAAACATTCAGTACTTC. Translated: CASSLRLAGGENIQYF.

The V gene is TRBV28, the J gene TRBJ2-1; 10 nucleotides align to TRBD2. Trimming removed 3 bases from V and 7 bases from J; junction bases left unmatched: 6. Germline CDR1 reads MDHEN; CDR2 reads SYDVKM. The CDR3 is 15 amino acids. Here the CDR3 reads CASSFAGTSVNEQFF. The CDR3 coding sequence is TGTGCCAGCAGTTTCGCAGGGACTAGCGTTAATGAGCAGTTCTTC. Full variable domain (remainder filled in from reference TRBV28 and TRBJ2-1): DVKVTQSSRYLVKRTGEKVFLECVQDMDHENMFWYRQDPGLGLRLIYFSYDVKMKEKGDIPEGYSVSREKKERFSLILESASTNQTSMYLCASSFAGTSVNEQFFGPGTRLTVL.

This chain connects TRBV18 to TRBJ2-1; a possible D gene is TRBD1 (5 bases). The V gene lost 3 bases and the J gene lost 0 bases, with 9 bases spanning the gap. Germline loops: CDR1 KGHSH, CDR2 LQKENI. The CDR3 is made up of 15 amino acids. CDR3 loop: CASSPDRSSYNEQFF. In DNA form, the CDR3 reads TGTGCCAGCTCACCTGACAGAAGCTCCTACAATGAGCAGTTCTTC.

The chain uses TRBV15 and TRBJ2-6; TRBD1 matches 10 bases. CDR1 is LNHNV, CDR2 YYDKDF, per germline (reference sequence). Unmatched junction bases numbered 5, after V lost 6 bases and J lost 0 bases. The CDR3 is 17 residues long. CDR3 loop: CATRRDRGRSGANVLTF. The CDR3 nucleotides read TGTGCCACCAGAAGGGACAGGGGACGCTCTGGGGCCAACGTCCTGACTTTC.